This T cell receptor (beta chain) came from a study of T-cell memory formation after mild COVID-19. From the 5' RACE reads, TCRdb called clonotypes with MiXCR, one entry per CDR3 protein. Among over 35,000 distinct CDR3 sequences listed, 8.5% to 10% were seen once. This receptor was taken from an adult woman who had mild COVID-19 (a few samples of this study predate the infection). Cell type and time point are not known. The specimen sequenced was PBMCs or a T cell subset sorted from them (not recorded which).

The CDR3 loop is CASSLSGGRAEGEQFF. The CDR3 DNA is TGTGCCAGCAGTTTATCGGGCGGGAGGGCAGAAGGTGAGCAGTTCTTC. V usage is TRBV27 and J usage is TRBJ2-1, with 9 bases matching TRBD2. CDR3 length: 16 amino acids. Germline V gene sequence: CDR1 MNHEY, CDR2 SMNVEV (reference sequence). Trimming cost V 0 bases and J 9 bases; bases outside gene matches: 9.